The rows below give T cell receptor beta chains drawn from one sample of a study of shared clonotypes between healthy human individuals. Using immunoSEQ multiplex PCR, the repertoire was profiled, and TCRdb retains in-frame clones only, with some absent. The sample consists of about 490,000 clones, 70% to 85% of them appearing once. The sequencing input was PBMCs. All receptors derive from a woman aged 40 to 50 in good health. Some clones in this sample may be carry-over from other donors' samples. Both conserved end residues are part of each CDR3. The D gene is left open where the match is weak. Rows give clone size only sometimes, using once, few, many, or a class for an expanded clone.

TRBD1	TRBJ1-1	NA	TRBV6-1	TGTGCCAGCAGACAGGGGAGGGTGGGGTCCACTGAAGCTTTCTTT	CASRQGRVGSTEAFF
NA	TRBJ1-2	NA	TRBV7-8	TGTGCCAGCAGCTCAAGCAGGGTTACTAACTATGGCTACACCTTC	CASSSSRVTNYGYTF
NA	TRBJ2-3	NA	TRBV4-1	TGCGCCAGCAGCCAAGACCCCGGCCGGACCGACAGCACAGATACGCAGTATTTT	CASSQDPGRTDSTDTQYF
NA	TRBJ1-1	NA	TRBV29-1	TGCAGCGTTGAAAGGGTTCTCAGTACTGAAGCTTTCTTT	CSVERVLSTEAFF
NA	TRBJ2-7	NA	TRBV7-9	TGTGCCAGCAGCCCGTTGGCGCCCTACGAGCAGTACTTC	CASSPLAPYEQYF
NA	TRBJ2-5	NA	TRBV18	TGTGCCAGCTCCCTCGCCCACCGGGAGGAGACCCAGTACTTC	CASSLAHREETQYF
TRBD1	TRBJ2-7	few	TRBV28	TGTGCCAGCAGCCAGGGGGCGCGGGAGCAGTACTTC	CASSQGAREQYF
NA	TRBJ2-7	NA	TRBV14	TGTGCCAGCAGCCAAGTATTGGCTGGGGAGCAGTACTTC	CASSQVLAGEQYF
NA	TRBJ2-1	NA	TRBV2	TGTGCCAGCAGTGACCAGGGATCCTACAATGAGCAGTTCTTC	CASSDQGSYNEQFF
TRBD1	TRBJ1-2	NA	TRBV27	TGTGCCAGCAGTCCGGGGACAGGACCTAACTATGGCTACACCTTC	CASSPGTGPNYGYTF
TRBD2	TRBJ2-2	NA	TRBV7-7	TGTGCTAGCAGCGGACTAGTTGGGGCCGGGGAGCTGTTTTTT	CASSGLVGAGELFF
TRBD2	TRBJ2-7	NA	TRBV27	TGTGCCAGCAGTTATAGTATATTAACTAGCGGCGCCTACGAGCAGTACTTC	CASSYSILTSGAYEQYF
NA	TRBJ1-2	NA	TRBV5-4	TGTGCCAGCAGCCCGGGACTCCCGAGGCACTATGGCTACACCTTC	CASSPGLPRHYGYTF
NA	TRBJ2-1	NA	TRBV7-3	TGTGCCAGCAGCTTAACCGGGAGCTCCTACAATGAGCAGTTCTTC	CASSLTGSSYNEQFF
TRBD2	TRBJ2-1	NA	TRBV6-5	TGTGCCAGCAGTCGCGGGACTAGCGATAATGAGCAGTTCTTC	CASSRGTSDNEQFF
NA	TRBJ2-7	NA	TRBV11-2	TGTGCCAGCAGCTTCCGGGACACCCACGAGCAGTACTTC	CASSFRDTHEQYF
TRBD2	TRBJ2-2	NA	TRBV7-9	TGTGCCAGCAGTGGATCGGGGAGCGGGAGGGCCGGCGGGGAGCTGTTTTTT	CASSGSGSGRAGGELFF
TRBD2	TRBJ2-7	NA	TRBV5-4	TGTGCCAGCAGCCACGGACTAGCGGGAGTTTACGAGCAGTACTTC	CASSHGLAGVYEQYF
TRBD2	TRBJ2-1	few	TRBV5-1	TGCGCCAGCAGCCGGACAGGACTAGCGGAGTACAATGAGCAGTTCTTC	CASSRTGLAEYNEQFF
NA	TRBJ1-3	NA	TRBV2	TGTGCCAGCAGTCGCGGCAGGGCTGGAAACACCATATATTTT	CASSRGRAGNTIYF
TRBD1	TRBJ1-2	NA	TRBV6-5	TGTGCCAGCAGTCAGGGACAGAGCCATGGCTACACCTTC	CASSQGQSHGYTF
NA	TRBJ2-3	NA	TRBV7-3	TGTGCCAGCAGCTGGAATAGGGGAGATACGCAGTATTTT	CASSWNRGDTQYF
TRBD2	TRBJ2-7	once	TRBV6-6	TGTGCCAGCAGCCCTAGCGGGAGGGCCTCCAACGAGCAGTACTTC	CASSPSGRASNEQYF
TRBD1	TRBJ2-3	NA	TRBV5-4	TGTGCCAGCAGCTTAGGGGACAGGGGGACAGATACGCAGTATTTT	CASSLGDRGTDTQYF
TRBD2	TRBJ2-7	NA	TRBV7-2	TGTGCCAGCAGCTTACTACTAGCGGGGTCCTACGAGCAGTACTTC	CASSLLLAGSYEQYF
TRBD2	TRBJ2-5	NA	TRBV7-3	TGTGCCAGCAGCTTAATTCCGGGAGGGCAAGAGACCCAGTACTTC	CASSLIPGGQETQYF
TRBD2	TRBJ2-5	NA	TRBV5-1	TGCGCCAGCAGCTTGGGGGGACTAGCGGCACAAGAGACCCAGTACTTC	CASSLGGLAAQETQYF
TRBD1	TRBJ1-3	NA	TRBV5-4	TGTGCCAGCAGCGACAGGGCCTCTGGAAACACCATATATTTT	CASSDRASGNTIYF
NA	TRBJ2-5	NA	TRBV19	TGTGCCAGTAGTATTTATGGGAGTGAGACCCAGTACTTC	CASSIYGSETQYF
NA	TRBJ1-4	once	TRBV5-4	TGTGCCAGCAGCCCGGGACGGAATGAAAAACTGTTTTTT	CASSPGRNEKLFF
NA	TRBJ2-3	NA	TRBV5-1	TGCGCCAGCAGCTTGAGTGGTTTCACAGATACGCAGTATTTT	CASSLSGFTDTQYF
TRBD1	TRBJ1-1	NA	TRBV30	TGTGCCTGGAGTGGGACAGGGGCCACTGAAGCTTTCTTT	CAWSGTGATEAFF
NA	TRBJ1-2	NA	TRBV7-2	TGTGCCAGCAGCTTCCCGGGACACGCAGATGGCTACACCTTC	CASSFPGHADGYTF